These 16 T cell receptor beta chains originate from one sample sequenced in a study of blood T cell repertoires in COVID-19. Only in-frame clones appear in the TCRdb table, and some are missing; sequencing was by immunoSEQ multiplex PCR. The table includes about 240,000 clones, about 86% detected once. The sequencing input was peripheral blood. The receptor source for this set is a man in his fifties or sixties with acute or convalescent COVID-19.

This clone was counted between two and nine times. The chain employs TRBV11-2 and TRBJ2-7; 7 positions match TRBD2. Per the germline V gene, CDR1 is SGHAT and CDR2 is FQNNGV. The V segment lost 4 bases and the J segment 2 bases; nucleotides outside the gene matches: 5. The CDR3 runs 14 residues. CDR3 in amino acids: CASSSGAGAYEQYF. The CDR3 nucleotides read TGTGCCAGCAGCTCCGGGGCGGGGGCCTACGAGCAGTACTTC.

The chain links TRBV6-5 to TRBJ2-7, with 9 bases lining up with TRBD2. Germline V CDR1 and CDR2: MNHEY, SVGAGI. The CDR3 contains 14 residues. The J segment lost 7 bases and the V segment lost 0 bases, leaving 4 bases of the junction unmatched. CDR3 region: CASSYSASGIEQYF. Written as DNA, the CDR3 is TGTGCCAGCAGTTACTCGGCTAGCGGGATTGAGCAGTACTTC.

Remarks on this clone: The same CDR3 can be traced to other DNA sequences in this sample. The rearrangement uses TRBV28 and TRBJ2-7; the match to TRBD1 covers 9 bases. After removal of 6 bases from V and 0 bases from J, the junction contained 6 bases not matched to a gene. Germline assignment: CDR1 MDHEN and CDR2 SYDVKM. The CDR3 runs 15 residues. The CDR3 spells CASSPGQGSSYEQYF. For the CDR3, the DNA is TGTGCCAGCAGCCCTGGACAGGGGAGCTCCTACGAGCAGTACTTC.

In regard to this clone: The junction does not match germline at one end; this may be a read error. The chain recombines TRBV12-3 or TRBV12-4 with TRBJ1-3; TRBD1 is a possible D gene (5 bases). This CDR3 has 12 amino acids. CDR3: CASSLVGETVLF. As DNA, the CDR3 is TGTGCCAGCAGTTTAGTAGGAGAGACAGTCCTGTTT.

This clone was seen once. The chain joins TRBV28 to TRBJ2-7; tentatively, D is TRBD2 (5 bases). CDR3 size: 13 residues. Germline V lookup: CDR1 MDHEN, CDR2 SYDVKM. The V gene lost 3 bases and the J gene lost 3 bases, with 9 bases spanning the gap. The CDR3, as DNA: TGTGCCAGCAGTTTGCCCGGGAACTACGAGCAGTACTTC. The encoded protein is CASSLPGNYEQYF.

The V call is TRBV6-2 or TRBV6-3, the J call TRBJ1-5; D might be TRBD1 (5 bases). Germline values: CDR1 MNHEY, CDR2 SVGEGT. The length of the CDR3 is 16 residues. Between the trimmed V and J ends, which lost 1 base and 3 bases, there was a span of 13 bases. DNA of the CDR3: TGTGCCAGCAGTTACTTGGGGCAGACTTCCAATCAGCCCCAGCATTTT. It yields the protein CASSYLGQTSNQPQHF.

This clone came up once. At the DNA level, this CDR3 is encoded by other sequences in the same sample as well. This chain connects TRBV19 to TRBJ1-5, with 7 bases fitting TRBD1. V shed 5 bases, J shed 4 bases, and the junction held 5 bases outside the gene matches. The CDR3 runs 14 residues. From germline, CDR1 is LNHDA and CDR2 SQIVND (reference sequence). The DNA for the CDR3 is TGTGCCAGTAGTTCGACAGGGCCTAATCAGCCCCAGCATTTT. Amino acids: CASSSTGPNQPQHF.

The chain carries TRBV14 and TRBJ2-2; TRBD1 matches at 8 bases. This CDR3 has 16 amino acids. The V gene end was trimmed by 1 base and the J gene end by 4 bases; junction bases not matched to a gene: 5. CDR1 SGHDN and CDR2 FVKESK come from the germline V gene. The CDR3 spells CASSQVQGAITGELFF. The CDR3 DNA sequence: TGTGCCAGCAGCCAAGTCCAGGGGGCGATCACCGGGGAGCTGTTTTTT. The variable domain in full, completed from reference TRBV14 and TRBJ2-2, reads EAGVTQFPSHSVIEKGQTVTLRCDPISGHDNLYWYRRVMGKEIKFLLHFVKESKQDESGMPNNRFLAERTGGTYSTLKVQPAELEDSGVYFCASSQVQGAITGELFFGEGSRLTVL.

This sequence joins TRBV11-2 and TRBJ2-1; 10 nucleotides match TRBD1. The V gene's germline CDR1 is SGHAT and CDR2 FQNNGV. This CDR3 region has 15 residues. Trimming removed 4 bases from V and 8 bases from J; junction bases left unmatched: 8. The CDR3 DNA follows: TGTGCCAGCAGCTCCCAGGGACAGGGGACCGATGAGCAGTTCTTC. This codes for CASSSQGQGTDEQFF.

The V call is TRBV3-1 (or the pseudogene TRBV3-2), the J call TRBJ2-1; D perhaps matches TRBD1 (5 bases). The CDR3 length is 16 residues. Per germline, CDR1 LGHDT and CDR2 YNNKEL (reference sequence). V lost 0 bases to trimming and J lost 4 bases, with 13 bases between them. The CDR3 region is CASSQDVVGVYNEQFF. CDR3 DNA: TGTGCCAGCAGCCAAGATGTAGTAGGGGTTTACAATGAGCAGTTCTTC.

This clone was seen only a few times. The gene calls are TRBV4-2 and TRBJ2-5, with 7 nucleotides matching TRBD2. Germline assignment: CDR1 LGHNA and CDR2 YNFKEQ. V shed 1 base and J 4 bases; nucleotides not matched to a gene: 3. CDR3 size: 14 residues. Written as DNA, the CDR3 is TGTGCCAGCAGCCAAGCGGGCGGGGGAGAGACCCAGTACTTC. Encoded protein: CASSQAGGGETQYF.

This sequence joins TRBV7-9 and TRBJ1-3; weak D call: TRBD1 (6 bases). The length of the CDR3 is 17 residues. Deletions cut 5 bases from V and 0 bases from J, with 17 bases between. Germline values: CDR1 SEHNR, CDR2 FQNEAQ (reference sequence). The CDR3 reads CASSPAGGPSSGNTIYF. The DNA for the CDR3 is TGTGCCAGCAGCCCGGCGGGGGGCCCGAGCTCTGGAAACACCATATATTTT.

The J gene is TRBJ2-1, the V gene TRBV27, with 10 bases matching TRBD1. The CDR3 is 17 amino acids. Germline V lookup: CDR1 MNHEY, CDR2 SMNVEV (reference sequence). With 6 bases clipped from V and 0 bases from J, the junction kept 8 bases outside the gene matches. CDR3 bases: TGTGCCAGCAGGCCCGGGACAGGGGCTATCTCCTACAATGAGCAGTTCTTC. As protein: CASRPGTGAISYNEQFF.

V and J are TRBV6-5 and TRBJ1-6; 9 bases are shared with TRBD1. CDR1 MNHEY and CDR2 SVGAGI come from the germline V gene. V shed 2 bases, J shed 10 bases, and the junction held 6 bases outside the gene matches. The CDR3 is 15 amino acids. CDR3: CASSYTGQGSSPLHF. CDR3 DNA sequence: TGTGCCAGCAGTTACACTGGACAGGGGTCGTCACCCCTCCACTTT.

The rearrangement links TRBV9 to TRBJ1-3; no definite D call. The CDR3 extends over 16 amino acids. In germline, CDR1 is SGDLS, CDR2 YYNGEE. Trimming took off 5 bases at V and 0 bases at J, with 15 bases between the two ends. The CDR3 DNA reads TGTGCCAGCAGTCCTCTGGGAGGGAACTCTGGAAACACCATATATTTT. Protein sequence: CASSPLGGNSGNTIYF.

This sequence joins TRBV30 and TRBJ2-1; D call uncertain. Germline lookup yields CDR1 GTSNPN and CDR2 SVGIG (reference sequence). Deletions cut 2 bases from V and 5 bases from J, with 4 bases between. This CDR3 spans 11 amino acids. Written as DNA, the CDR3 is TGTGCCTGGAGTCATGACAATGAGCAGTTCTTC. It encodes CAWSHDNEQFF.